One T cell receptor (beta chain) is described in this entry. Profiled with immunoSEQ multiplex PCR; TCRdb holds only in-frame clones, not every one. The sample has hundreds of thousands of clones, around 88% seen once. This sample was included in a study of blood T cell repertoires in COVID-19. Germline V CDR1 and CDR2: SEHNR, FQNEAQ (reference sequence). Trimming removed 4 bases from V and 4 bases from J; junction bases left unmatched: 6. The CDR3 extends over 14 amino acids. V and J are TRBV7-9 and TRBJ1-2; 7 bases align to TRBD1. The clonotype originates from a woman between 25 and 40 years old who had recovered from COVID-19. Material: peripheral blood. CDR3 region: CASSSLGTVYGYTF. The CDR3 DNA follows: TGTGCCAGCAGCTCCCTGGGGACAGTCTATGGCTACACCTTC.